One and the same sample provided the 10 T cell receptor beta chains below, sequenced in a study of T-cell memory formation after mild COVID-19. A single record per CDR3 protein comes from TCRdb applying MiXCR to the 5' RACE reads. The sample lists 140,000 or so distinct CDR3 sequences, 13% to 15% occurring once. Specimen: PBMCs or a T cell subset sorted from them (not recorded which). These receptors came from an adult woman who had mild COVID-19 (a few samples of this study predate the infection). Cell type and time point are not known.

This chain connects TRBV27 to TRBJ1-1; D gene unclear. The germline gives CDR1 MNHEY, CDR2 SMNVEV (reference sequence). V was pared by 3 bases and J by 1 base, with 9 bases between. This CDR3 comprises 14 residues. CDR3 sequence (DNA): TGTGCCAGCAGTTTGGGGTTGGGGAACACTGAAGCTTTCTTT. Translation: CASSLGLGNTEAFF.

A few counts support this clonotype. The CDR3 nucleotides are TGCAGTGCCCCCTTTATTGAGACAGGAAGCGGCTACACCTTC. Its protein is CSAPFIETGSGYTF. The chain links TRBV20-1 to TRBJ1-2, with a weak D call TRBD1 (6 bases). The CDR3 has 14 residues. V lost 6 bases and J lost 8, with 22 bases in between. Germline CDR1 DFQATT, CDR2 SNEGSKA (reference sequence).

The V gene is TRBV11-3, the J gene TRBJ2-7; 7 bases are shared with TRBD1. The CDR3 sequence is 12 residues long. Germline lookup yields CDR1 SGHNT and CDR2 YENEEA. V shed 5 bases, J shed 6 bases, and the junction held 4 bases outside the gene matches. The DNA for the CDR3 is TGTGCCAGCAGCGAGGGGGCATTCGAGCAGTACTTC. Its translation is CASSEGAFEQYF.

This rearrangement joins TRBV4-2 to TRBJ2-2; D uncertain. Trimming stripped 0 bases from V and 3 bases from J, with 8 bases between. Germline-derived CDR1 and CDR2 are LGHNA and YNFKEQ. The CDR3 contains 15 residues. CDR3 in DNA: TGTGCCAGCAGCCAAGATGGTCGGGACACCGGGGAGCTGTTTTTT. It specifies CASSQDGRDTGELFF.

The CDR3 loop is CASSQEGENTEAFF. The CDR3 bases are TGCGCCAGCAGCCAAGAAGGGGAGAACACTGAAGCTTTCTTT. The chain links TRBV4-3 to TRBJ1-1, with D possibly being TRBD1 (5 bases). The CDR3 sequence is 14 residues long. Germline lookup yields CDR1 LGHNA and CDR2 YSLEER. Trimming took 0 bases from V and 1 from J, leaving 6 bases between them.

The chain combines TRBV12-3 or TRBV12-4 with TRBJ2-7; 10 nucleotides line up with TRBD2. This CDR3 region has 13 residues. V dropped 6 bases and J dropped 5; count of bases not matched to a gene: 4. The CDR3 loop reads CASSSSGRNEQYF. The CDR3 region has the DNA TGTGCCAGCAGCTCTAGCGGGAGAAACGAGCAGTACTTC.

This clonotype was seen more than once but under ten times. The chain links TRBV10-3 to TRBJ1-2, with TRBD1 identical over 9 bases. The CDR3 runs to 14 residues. V dropped 3 bases and J dropped 13; count of bases not matched to a gene: 12. The germline V gene encodes CDR1 ENHRY and CDR2 SYGVKD. CDR3 loop: CAISDPDRGPYCTF. The DNA for the CDR3 is TGTGCCATCAGTGACCCGGACAGGGGCCCCTATTGCACCTTC.

This clonotype was detected only a few times. The rearrangement links TRBV12-3 or TRBV12-4 to TRBJ2-6; D ambiguous. V was clipped by 1 base and J by 2 bases, with 6 bases between them. The CDR3 contains 15 residues. As DNA, the CDR3 is TGTGCCAGCAGTTTAGGTGGAGCTGGGGCCAACGTCCTGACTTTC. Amino acids: CASSLGGAGANVLTF.

This chain joins TRBV29-1 and TRBJ2-1, with D uncertain. The V end was cut by 1 base, the J end by 7 bases, with 2 bases between. CDR1 SQVTM and CDR2 ANQGSEA come from the germline V gene. The CDR3 loop spans 10 amino acids. DNA for the CDR3: TGCAGCGTTGAAGTGAATGAGCAGTTCTTC. It translates to CSVEVNEQFF.

This clonotype was recorded a few times. J is TRBJ2-3 and V is TRBV30; D is unresolved. This CDR3 is 12 amino acids long. Trimming removed 1 base from V and 10 bases from J, with 12 bases in between. CDR1 and CDR2 (germline): GTSNPN, SVGIG (reference sequence). In DNA form, the CDR3 reads TGTGCCTGGAGTGATCCAAGAGGTTCGCAGTATTTT. This sequence encodes CAWSDPRGSQYF.